The 29 T cell receptor beta chains listed next were all sequenced from one sample in a study of regulatory T cells in long-lasting Graves disease. CDR3 regions were amplified by Arm-PCR using iRepertoire HTBI primers to build TCR beta libraries. TCRdb re-derived calls from the multiplex PCR reads in MiXCR, one entry per CDR3 protein. This table holds roughly 400,000 distinct CDR3 sequences, around 20% found once. Time point specified: persistent/refractory GD, antithyroid drugs over 5 years with positive TRAb. With RNA extracted from PBMCs as input, the TCR library was made. This sample comprised peripheral blood mononuclear cells (PBMCs), obtained when the disease was refractory, from a patient treated with antithyroid drugs. The receptor source for this set is a female donor with Graves disease.

CDR3 sequence reads: CASQTSVSSYEQYF. CDR3 nucleotides: TGTGCCAGCCAAACTAGCGTTAGCTCCTACGAGCAGTACTTC. The rearrangement joins TRBV2 to TRBJ2-7; 7 nucleotides align to TRBD2. Trimming at V came to 8 bases and at J to 0 bases, leaving 7 bases not matched to a gene. This CDR3 region has 14 residues. Germline assignment: CDR1 SNHLY and CDR2 FYNNEI.

As for this clonotype: It may be a read error: a sequence one base away is much more abundant. This sequence joins TRBV12-3 or TRBV12-4 and TRBJ2-2, with D perhaps matching TRBD1 (6 bases). The CDR3 runs to 18 residues. Trimming pared 3 bases from V and 1 base from J, leaving 18 bases between. The CDR3 loop is CASSFIRGIQKNTGELFF. DNA of the CDR3: TGTGCCAGCAGTTTTATCAGGGGTATCCAAAAGAACACCGGGGAGCTGTTTTTT.

J is TRBJ2-1 and V is TRBV5-1; D is perhaps TRBD2 (5 bases). Trimming shortened V by 0 bases and J by 13 bases, and 14 bases separated the two germline ends. The CDR3 sequence is 13 residues long. Germline V gene lookup returns CDR1 SGHRS and CDR2 YFSETQ. In DNA form, the CDR3 reads TGCGCCAGCAGCTTGGCTGTCCGGGAAAGACAGTTCTTC. It codes for CASSLAVRERQFF.

As concerns this clonotype: One end of the junction is discordant with germline, which a read error may explain. The genes are TRBV2 and TRBJ2-1; TRBD2 matches at 7 bases. The germline gives CDR1 SNHLY, CDR2 FYNNEI. CDR3 size: 14 residues. The CDR3 DNA is TGTGTCAGCGGGGTAGCGGATGTCAGGAATGAGCAGTTCTTC. This gives the protein CVSGVADVRNEQFF.

Notes on this clonotype: One end of the junction fails to match germline, which may point to a read error. The chain carries TRBV20-1 and TRBJ1-6; D call uncertain. Germline V lookup: CDR1 DFQATT, CDR2 SNEGSKA (reference sequence). The CDR3 runs 15 residues. CDR3 protein: CSARFHSSCNSPLHF. CDR3 bases: TGCAGTGCTAGATTCCATAGCTCCTGTAATTCACCCCTCCACTTT.

The sample holds one count of this clonotype. This chain connects TRBV5-1 to TRBJ2-1; D remains unclear. The CDR3 sequence is 17 residues long. The germline V and J ends were trimmed by 4 bases and 0 bases, with 17 bases remaining between them. Germline CDR1 SGHRS, CDR2 YFSETQ. The chain's CDR3 is CASSPTPPSSSYNEQFF. As DNA, the CDR3 is TGCGCCAGCAGCCCTACCCCCCCGTCTAGCTCCTACAATGAGCAGTTCTTC.

This sequence joins TRBV24-1 and TRBJ2-7; unclear D gene. Germline V CDR1 and CDR2: KGHDR, SFDVKD. The ends were cut back, 3 bases at V and 7 bases at J, with 6 bases in the middle. CDR3 length equals 11 residues. CDR3 amino acids: CATSDLGEQYF. CDR3 DNA: TGTGCCACCAGTGATCTGGGGGAGCAGTACTTC.

This clonotype appeared a single time. This sequence joins TRBV4-1 and TRBJ2-7; the D is unclear. The V gene's germline CDR1 is MGHRA and CDR2 YSYEKL. The CDR3 sequence is 13 residues long. The V end was cut by 2 bases, the J end by 4 bases, with 9 bases between. The CDR3 bases are TGCGCCAGCAGCCAACCCTGGAAGTACGAGCAGTACTTC. Amino acid sequence: CASSQPWKYEQYF.

This clonotype was seen a few times. The chain joins TRBV20-1 to TRBJ2-7, with 7 bases identical to TRBD2. The CDR3 has 14 residues. Germline lookup yields CDR1 DFQATT and CDR2 SNEGSKA (reference sequence). The trim removed 3 bases at V and 0 bases at J, leaving 5 bases unmatched. CDR3 coding DNA: TGCAGTGCTAGCTCGAGCGGGATCTCCTACGAGCAGTACTTC. Amino acids: CSASSSGISYEQYF.

About this clonotype itself: A much larger clone differs by one base, so this may be a read error. The V and J genes are TRBV28 and TRBJ1-6, with TRBD1 matching 9 bases. CDR3 length: 13 residues. Looked up from germline, CDR1 is MDHEN and CDR2 is SYDVKM. Here the CDR3 reads CANQDRGDSPLHF. The CDR3 DNA reads TGTGCAAACCAGGACAGGGGTGATTCACCCCTCCACTTT.

The J gene is TRBJ2-2, the V gene TRBV10-3, with D tentatively TRBD2 (5 bases). Deletions cut 4 bases from V and 8 bases from J, with 14 bases between. This CDR3 is built from 14 residues. CDR1 ENHRY and CDR2 SYGVKD come from the germline V gene. The CDR3 DNA sequence: TGTGCCATCAGTGGCGGGTGGGCCCCGGGGGAGCTGTTTTTT. Translated, it gives CAISGGWAPGELFF.

Many counts were recorded for this clonotype. The chain joins TRBV6-1 to TRBJ2-2; 11 nucleotides match TRBD2. Trimming removed 2 bases from V and 3 bases from J; junction bases left unmatched: 2. The CDR3 covers 16 residues. The germline V gene has CDR1 MNHNS and CDR2 SASEGT. The CDR3 sequence: CASSESSGRHTGELFF. CDR3 nucleotides: TGTGCCAGCAGTGAATCTAGCGGGAGGCACACCGGGGAGCTGTTTTTT.

V and J are TRBV7-9 and TRBJ1-1, with D uncertain. Germline V gene sequence: CDR1 SEHNR, CDR2 FQNEAQ (reference sequence). This CDR3 comprises 14 residues. Trimming pared 8 bases from V and 2 bases from J, leaving 15 bases between. CDR3 in amino acids: CASCKLGENTEAFF. In nucleotides, the CDR3 is TGTGCCAGCTGTAAGTTGGGTGAAAACACTGAAGCTTTCTTT.

This chain links TRBV9 with TRBJ1-2; a possible D gene is TRBD1 (5 bases). Germline lookup yields CDR1 SGDLS and CDR2 YYNGEE. This CDR3 spans 13 amino acids. Trimming shortened V by 3 bases and J by 9 bases, and 15 bases separated the two germline ends. The CDR3 protein is CASSGDRRGSYTF. The CDR3 coding sequence is TGTGCCAGCAGCGGGGACCGCCGGGGGAGCTACACCTTC.

A word on this clonotype: This may come from a read error, since a much larger clone is one base off. This chain uses TRBV28 with TRBJ2-2, with D possibly being TRBD2 (5 bases). Germline V gives CDR1 MDHEN, CDR2 SYDVKM. The length of the CDR3 is 14 residues. CDR3 sequence: CASSRARVTGELLF. CDR3 coding DNA: TGTGCCAGCAGCCGGGCCCGGGTAACCGGGGAGCTGTTATTT. The full variable domain, rest sourced from reference TRBV28 and TRBJ2-2, is DVKVTQSSRYLVKRTGEKVFLECVQDMDHENMFWYRQDPGLGLRLIYFSYDVKMKEKGDIPEGYSVSREKKERFSLILESASTNQTSMYLCASSRARVTGELLFGEGSRLTVL.

This clonotype has at least ten counts. This chain joins TRBV2 and TRBJ2-7, with 7 bases lining up with TRBD1. The trim removed 6 bases at V and 2 bases at J, leaving 10 bases unmatched. Per the germline V gene, CDR1 is SNHLY and CDR2 is FYNNEI. The CDR3 has 15 amino acids. The CDR3, as DNA: TGTGCCAGCAGGAATACAGGGGCAGGGCCCTACGAGCAGTACTTC. The encoded protein is CASRNTGAGPYEQYF. Using reference TRBV2 and TRBJ2-7 for the parts outside the CDR3, the full variable domain is EPEVTQTPSHQVTQMGQEVILRCVPISNHLYFYWYRQILGQKVEFLVSFYNNEISEKSEIFDDQFSVERPDGSNFTLKIRSTKLEDSAMYFCASRNTGAGPYEQYFGPGTRLTVT.

Comments on this clonotype: The junction does not match germline at one end; this may be a read error. The J gene is TRBJ1-3, the V gene TRBV6-1; D remains unclear. In germline, CDR1 is MNHNS, CDR2 SASEGT. The CDR3 runs 16 residues. The CDR3 DNA follows: TGTGCCTGCAGTGAAGCGGGTCTTCTCCGCGGAAACACCATATATTTT. This translates into CACSEAGLLRGNTIYF.

V and J are TRBV20-1 and TRBJ2-7; D remains unclear. Germline-derived CDR1 and CDR2 are DFQATT and SNEGSKA (reference sequence). V was cut by 3 bases and J by 0 bases, with 12 bases left in between. The CDR3 runs 14 residues. The CDR3 DNA is TGCAGTGCTAGCGCGTTAACTATCTCCTACGAGCAGTACTTC. The encoded protein is CSASALTISYEQYF.

This clonotype was observed many times. The chain joins TRBV6-5 to TRBJ1-4, with 7 bases aligning to TRBD1. CDR1 is MNHEY and CDR2 is SVGAGI in the germline V gene. The CDR3 length is 13 residues. The J segment lost 8 bases and the V segment lost 4 bases, leaving 4 bases of the junction unmatched. The DNA of the CDR3 is TGTGCCAGCAGTTCCGGGACAGCAGAAAAACTGTTTTTT. This encodes CASSSGTAEKLFF.

Only a few counts were recorded for this clonotype. The chain carries TRBV20-1 and TRBJ2-1; D may be TRBD1 or TRBD2 (5 bases each). Germline V gene lookup returns CDR1 DFQATT and CDR2 SNEGSKA (reference sequence). There are 14 residues in the CDR3. V lost 3 bases and J lost 6, with 15 bases in between. CDR3 sequence: CSARGLGEINEQFF. CDR3 coding DNA: TGCAGTGCTAGGGGCCTGGGGGAAATCAATGAGCAGTTCTTC.

A few counts support this clonotype. V and J are TRBV6-1 and TRBJ2-7, with TRBD1 identical over 7 bases. Germline CDR1 is MNHNS and CDR2 is SASEGT. The CDR3 spans 16 residues. V trimming: 6 bases; J trimming: 4 bases; junction bases outside the gene matches: 15. The CDR3 sequence is CASRTGPPQGGYEQYF. In DNA form, the CDR3 reads TGTGCCAGCAGGACAGGGCCACCCCAAGGAGGTTACGAGCAGTACTTC.

This clonotype has a count of ten or more. The J gene is TRBJ1-5, the V gene TRBV27, with unresolved D. The V end was cut by 0 bases, the J end by 2 bases, with 8 bases between. This CDR3 has 15 amino acids. Per the germline V gene, CDR1 is MNHEY and CDR2 is SMNVEV (reference sequence). CDR3 coding DNA: TGTGCCAGCAGTTTATCTGGGGTGGGCAATCAGCCCCAGCATTTT. This encodes CASSLSGVGNQPQHF.

This clonotype was seen ten or more times. The chain is built from TRBV12-3 or TRBV12-4 and TRBJ2-7; 9 nucleotides match TRBD1. The V gene end was trimmed by 5 bases and the J gene end by 5 bases; junction bases not matched to a gene: 10. The CDR3 is 15 amino acids. This CDR3 reads CASSALGQGMNEQYF. The CDR3 DNA reads TGTGCCAGCAGTGCTTTAGGACAGGGGATGAACGAGCAGTACTTC.

In this sample, this clonotype turned up many times. The rearrangement uses TRBV19 and TRBJ1-1, with 8 bases matching TRBD1. The V and J ends lost 3 bases and 0 bases, in that order; junction bases with no gene match: 6. Looked up from germline, CDR1 is LNHDA and CDR2 is SQIVND (reference sequence). CDR3 length equals 16 residues. CDR3 protein: CASSMRQGRLNTEAFF. The CDR3 nucleotides read TGTGCCAGTAGTATGAGACAGGGGAGGCTGAACACTGAAGCTTTCTTT.

The chain couples TRBV28 to TRBJ2-1, with TRBD2 matching 10 bases. The CDR3 spans 14 residues. Per the germline V gene, CDR1 is MDHEN and CDR2 is SYDVKM. Trimming at V came to 6 bases and at J to 10 bases, leaving 9 bases not matched to a gene. The CDR3, as DNA: TGTGCCAGCAGCAATAGCGGGAGGAGTTGGGAGCAGTTCTTC. Translating gives CASSNSGRSWEQFF.

This clonotype was recorded a few times. The chain links TRBV5-1 to TRBJ2-2; unclear D gene. The CDR3 totals 15 residues. The germline V gene encodes CDR1 SGHRS and CDR2 YFSETQ. The germline V and J ends were trimmed by 3 bases and 4 bases, with 13 bases remaining between them. The CDR3 region is CASSSGPRVTGELFF. The DNA of the CDR3 is TGCGCCAGCAGCTCCGGACCGAGAGTCACCGGGGAGCTGTTTTTT.

This clonotype appeared many times. The gene calls are TRBV6-5 and TRBJ2-7, with 8 nucleotides matching TRBD2. Germline values: CDR1 MNHEY, CDR2 SVGAGI. The CDR3 runs 15 residues. The J segment lost 4 bases and the V segment lost 2 bases, leaving 7 bases of the junction unmatched. The CDR3 sequence: CASSYGGTSGYEQYF. DNA of the CDR3: TGTGCCAGCAGTTACGGCGGGACTAGTGGTTACGAGCAGTACTTC.

The chain recombines TRBV20-1 with TRBJ2-3; TRBD2 matches at 14 bases. V shed 0 bases, J shed 2 bases, and the junction held 10 bases outside the gene matches. The CDR3 consists of 19 residues. Looked up from germline, CDR1 is DFQATT and CDR2 is SNEGSKA (reference sequence). CDR3 DNA: TGCAGTGCTAGAGATCACGCAGGGACTAGCGGGAGTTACACAGATACGCAGTATTTT. This sequence encodes CSARDHAGTSGSYTDTQYF.

The rearrangement joins TRBV7-8 to TRBJ1-1, with D uncertain. Trimming stripped 1 base from V and 5 bases from J, with 20 bases between. Per the germline V gene, CDR1 is SGHVS and CDR2 is FQNEAQ. This CDR3 region has 17 residues. CDR3 nucleotides: TGTGCCAGCAGCTTAGGGTGGACCGGAGGGTGGGGAACTGAAGCTTTCTTT. Translated, it gives CASSLGWTGGWGTEAFF.